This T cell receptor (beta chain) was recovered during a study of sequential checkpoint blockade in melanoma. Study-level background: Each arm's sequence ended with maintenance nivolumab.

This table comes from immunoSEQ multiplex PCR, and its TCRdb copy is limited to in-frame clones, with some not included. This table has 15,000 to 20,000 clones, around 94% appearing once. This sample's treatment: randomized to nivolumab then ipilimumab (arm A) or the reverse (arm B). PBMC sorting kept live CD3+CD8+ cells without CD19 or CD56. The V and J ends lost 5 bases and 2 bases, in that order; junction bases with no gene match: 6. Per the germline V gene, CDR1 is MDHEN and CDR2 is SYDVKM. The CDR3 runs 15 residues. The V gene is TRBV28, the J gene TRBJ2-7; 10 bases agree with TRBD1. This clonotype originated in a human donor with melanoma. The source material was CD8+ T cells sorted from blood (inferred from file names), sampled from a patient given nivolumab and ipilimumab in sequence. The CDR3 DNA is TGTGCCAGCAGTCTATCCGGGACAGGGGCCTACGAGCAGTACGTC. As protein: CASSLSGTGAYEQYV.